This TCR beta chain was observed in a study of blood T cell repertoires in COVID-19. Study context: Material from acute and convalescent COVID-19 was sourced from the United States, Italy and Spain. Sample material is recorded as cDNA or gDNA derived from T cells, B-cell-depleted T cells, or PBMCs.

Repertoires were generated with immunoSEQ multiplex PCR, while TCRdb's copy carries only in-frame clones and drops some. Here the sample spans tens of thousands of clones, around 73% being singletons. This TCR came from an elderly man with acute or convalescent COVID-19. The material sequenced was peripheral blood.

CDR3 protein: CASSEATGVVQAFF. CDR3 in DNA: TGTGCCAGCAGTGAAGCTACAGGGGTAGTGCAAGCTTTCTTT. V and J are TRBV2 and TRBJ1-1; the match to TRBD1 covers 7 bases. V lost 0 bases to trimming and J lost 9 bases; unmatched junction nucleotides: 7. The CDR3 spans 14 residues. The germline V gene encodes CDR1 SNHLY and CDR2 FYNNEI. The full variable domain, its missing parts supplied by reference TRBV2 and TRBJ1-1, is EPEVTQTPSHQVTQMGQEVILRCVPISNHLYFYWYRQILGQKVEFLVSFYNNEISEKSEIFDDQFSVERPDGSNFTLKIRSTKLEDSAMYFCASSEATGVVQAFFGQGTRLTVV.